This T cell receptor (beta chain) was profiled in a study of human thymus T cells. General study points: Related studies noted strongly shared thymic repertoires across unrelated people.

Thymus tissue for the work was resected from patients undergoing corrective heart surgery. Those donating were healthy Finnish infants in corrective surgery for congenital heart defects. Sequencing used immunoSEQ multiplex PCR; TCRdb keeps in-frame clones, though not all of them. The table lists fewer than 90,000 clones, just over 95% of them singletons, with 0.031% in the top ten. A note on this clone: Its antigen remains unknown.

The V end lost 4 bases, the J end lost 3 bases, and 16 bases lay between the germline ends. CDR1 is SQVTM, CDR2 ANQGSEA, per germline. This CDR3 is built from 14 residues. The rearrangement links TRBV29-1 to TRBJ2-7, with D uncertain. Sequencing was carried out using thymus tissue. The TCR sequence derives from a boy less than two years old with a congenital heart defect but otherwise immunologically healthy. Here the CDR3 DNA reads TGCAGCGTTGGTCAACGGGCTTCGGGCTACGAGCAGTACTTC. Amino acids: CSVGQRASGYEQYF.